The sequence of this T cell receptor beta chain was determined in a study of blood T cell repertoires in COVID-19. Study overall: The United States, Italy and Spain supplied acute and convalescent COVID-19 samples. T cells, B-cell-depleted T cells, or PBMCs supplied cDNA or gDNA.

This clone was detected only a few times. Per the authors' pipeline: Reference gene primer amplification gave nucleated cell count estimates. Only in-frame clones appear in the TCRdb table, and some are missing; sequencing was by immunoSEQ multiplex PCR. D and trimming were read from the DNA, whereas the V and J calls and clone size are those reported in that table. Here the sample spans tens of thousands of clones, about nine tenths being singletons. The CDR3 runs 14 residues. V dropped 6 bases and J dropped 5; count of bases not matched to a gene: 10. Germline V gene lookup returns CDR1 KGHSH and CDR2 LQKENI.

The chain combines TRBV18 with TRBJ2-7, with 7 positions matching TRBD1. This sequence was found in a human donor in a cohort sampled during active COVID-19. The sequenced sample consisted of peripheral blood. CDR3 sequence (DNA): TGTGCCAGCTCCCTTAACAGGGGTAACGACGAGCAGTACTTC. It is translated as CASSLNRGNDEQYF.